The 10 T cell receptor beta chains listed next were all sequenced from one sample in a study of tumor-infiltrating lymphocytes in localized non-small cell lung cancer. The table came from immunoSEQ multiplex PCR; TCRdb's copy has only in-frame clones and leaves some out. The sample lists roughly 8,400 clones; roughly 80% were seen once. Input material: uninvolved lung tissue not adjacent to the tumor. The receptors originated from a human donor with non-small cell lung cancer.

CDR3 sequence reads: CASKDFSLNEQFF. The CDR3 nucleotides read TGTGCCAGTAAGGACTTCAGCCTCAATGAGCAGTTCTTC. The V gene is TRBV19, the J gene TRBJ2-1, with D maybe TRBD2 (5 bases). The ends were cut back, 7 bases at V and 6 bases at J, with 13 bases in the middle. The length of the CDR3 is 13 residues. From germline, CDR1 is LNHDA and CDR2 SQIVND (reference sequence).

The chain is built from TRBV6-5 and TRBJ1-2, with D uncertain. In germline, CDR1 is MNHEY, CDR2 SVGAGI. Trimming cost V 0 bases and J 7 bases, with 12 bases left between them. The CDR3 consists of 14 residues. The CDR3 is CASSYSVRTSGYTF. CDR3 in DNA: TGTGCCAGCAGTTACTCGGTTCGGACCTCTGGCTACACCTTC.

This chain joins TRBV28 and TRBJ2-4; 7 nucleotides agree with TRBD2. The junction had 9 bases not matched to a gene; V was cut back by 7 bases and J by 9 bases. This CDR3 contains 13 residues. Germline V gives CDR1 MDHEN, CDR2 SYDVKM. CDR3 DNA sequence: TGTGCCAGCACCCTTGGCGGGAGTCGCATTCAGTACTTC. Its protein is CASTLGGSRIQYF. Using reference TRBV28 and TRBJ2-4 for the parts outside the CDR3, the full variable domain is DVKVTQSSRYLVKRTGEKVFLECVQDMDHENMFWYRQDPGLGLRLIYFSYDVKMKEKGDIPEGYSVSREKKERFSLILESASTNQTSMYLCASTLGGSRIQYFGAGTRLSVL.

This chain connects TRBV7-9 to TRBJ2-7; D is possibly TRBD2 (6 bases). The V gene's germline CDR1 is SEHNR and CDR2 FQNEAQ (reference sequence). Trimming left V 0 bases short and J 5 bases short, with 8 bases between. This CDR3 has 13 residues. The DNA of the CDR3 is TGTGCCAGCAGCTTAGCGTGGGGGGACGAGCAGTACTTC. Protein product: CASSLAWGDEQYF.

The rearrangement links TRBV28 to TRBJ2-7; D may be TRBD1 (6 bases). Trimming shortened V by 1 base and J by 4 bases, and 17 bases separated the two germline ends. CDR1 and CDR2 from the germline V gene are MDHEN and SYDVKM. The CDR3 runs to 16 residues. The CDR3, as DNA: TGTGCCAGCAGTTTATCTGGGGGCGTTAGCGCTTACGAGCAGTACTTC. Translation: CASSLSGGVSAYEQYF. Full variable domain (remainder filled in from reference TRBV28 and TRBJ2-7): DVKVTQSSRYLVKRTGEKVFLECVQDMDHENMFWYRQDPGLGLRLIYFSYDVKMKEKGDIPEGYSVSREKKERFSLILESASTNQTSMYLCASSLSGGVSAYEQYFGPGTRLTVT.

The gene calls are TRBV6-1 and TRBJ2-1; 10 bases are a match to TRBD2. The junction had 10 bases not matched to a gene; V was cut back by 9 bases and J by 8 bases. CDR3 length: 14 residues. The germline V gene encodes CDR1 MNHNS and CDR2 SASEGT. Written as DNA, the CDR3 is TGTGCCAGAACTAGTCTAGCGGGAGCATATGAGCAGTTCTTC. Protein: CARTSLAGAYEQFF.

The chain recombines TRBV7-9 with TRBJ2-4; D is perhaps TRBD2 (5 bases). This CDR3 region has 15 residues. V lost 0 bases, J lost 9 bases, and 15 bases lay in between. The V gene's germline CDR1 is SEHNR and CDR2 FQNEAQ (reference sequence). The CDR3 region has the DNA TGTGCCAGCAGCTTAGCAGTACTAGAAGCTAGCATTCAGTACTTC. Encoded protein: CASSLAVLEASIQYF.

The chain couples TRBV7-7 to TRBJ2-1; no clear D gene. Germline V gene data show CDR1 as SSHAT and CDR2 as FNYEAQ (reference sequence). V was clipped by 6 bases and J by 6 bases, with 12 bases between them. The CDR3 has 13 residues. The CDR3 here is CASSLLFGNEQFF. In DNA form, the CDR3 reads TGTGCCAGCAGTCTTCTTTTTGGCAATGAGCAGTTCTTC.

The chain has TRBV28 and TRBJ1-1; no clear D gene. V was clipped by 3 bases and J by 2 bases, with 13 bases between them. CDR1 MDHEN and CDR2 SYDVKM come from the germline V gene. The CDR3 spans 15 residues. The CDR3: CASSFLDLRNTEAFF. The CDR3, as DNA: TGTGCCAGCAGTTTCCTAGACCTAAGAAACACTGAAGCTTTCTTT.

The chain uses TRBV19 and TRBJ1-1, with D hard to call. The V gene's germline CDR1 is LNHDA and CDR2 SQIVND (reference sequence). V was clipped by 9 bases and J by 0 bases, with 8 bases between them. The CDR3 is 12 residues long. The CDR3 is CASQRLNTEAFF. CDR3 in DNA: TGTGCCAGCCAGAGATTGAACACTGAAGCTTTCTTT.